The sequence of this T cell receptor beta chain was determined in a study of regulatory T cells in long-lasting Graves disease. This clonotype occurred many times. Regarding time point: newly diagnosed GD, antithyroid drugs for less than 3 months. RNA from PBMCs was the source of the TCR library. The TCR beta library used iRepertoire HTBI primers with Arm-PCR amplification of CDR3. TCRdb reanalysed the multiplex PCR reads using MiXCR and keeps one entry per CDR3 protein. The profile shows 400,000 to 550,000 distinct CDR3 sequences, around 17% of them singletons. V was shortened by 0 bases and J by 1 base, with 0 bases between the two germline ends. The CDR3 runs to 11 residues. Per the germline V gene, CDR1 is GTSNPN and CDR2 is SVGIG (reference sequence). The sample also formed part of further work on T cells in Graves' hyperthyroidism and ophthalmopathy.

This clonotype was obtained from a woman between 18 and 30 years old with Graves disease. The sample was peripheral blood mononuclear cells (PBMCs), taken at new diagnosis, from a patient treated with antithyroid drugs. The chain employs TRBV30 and TRBJ1-1; D uncertain. The CDR3 bases are TGTGCCTGGAGTGTGAACACTGAAGCTTTCTTT. Amino acids: CAWSVNTEAFF. The variable domain in full, completed from reference TRBV30 and TRBJ1-1, reads SQTIHQWPATLVQPVGSPLSLECTVEGTSNPNLYWYRQAAGRGLQLLFYSVGIGQISSEVPQNLSASRPQDRQFILSSKKLLLSDSGFYLCAWSVNTEAFFGQGTRLTVV.